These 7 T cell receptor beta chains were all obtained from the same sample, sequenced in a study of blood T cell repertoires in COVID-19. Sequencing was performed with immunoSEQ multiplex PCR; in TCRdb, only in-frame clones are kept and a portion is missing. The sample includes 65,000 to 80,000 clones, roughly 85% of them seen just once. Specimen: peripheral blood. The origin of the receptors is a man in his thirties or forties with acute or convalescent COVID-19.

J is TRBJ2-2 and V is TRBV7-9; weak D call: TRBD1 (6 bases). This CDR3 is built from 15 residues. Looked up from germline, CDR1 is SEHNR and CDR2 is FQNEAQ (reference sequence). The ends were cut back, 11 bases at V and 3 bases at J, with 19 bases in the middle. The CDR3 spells CAQVTARGYTGELFF. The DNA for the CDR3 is TGTGCCCAGGTTACGGCGAGGGGGTACACCGGGGAGCTGTTTTTT. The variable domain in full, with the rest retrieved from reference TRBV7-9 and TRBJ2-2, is DTGVSQNPRHKITKRGQNVTFRCDPISEHNRLYWYRQTLGQGPEFLTYFQNEAQLEKSRLLSDRFSAERPKGSFSTLEIQRTEQGDSAMYLCAQVTARGYTGELFFGEGSRLTVL.

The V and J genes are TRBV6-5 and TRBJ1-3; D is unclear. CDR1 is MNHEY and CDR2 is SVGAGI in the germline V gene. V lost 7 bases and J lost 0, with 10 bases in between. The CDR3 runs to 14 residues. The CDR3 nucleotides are TGTGCCAGCACGCTCGACTACTCTGGAAACACCATATATTTT. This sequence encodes CASTLDYSGNTIYF.

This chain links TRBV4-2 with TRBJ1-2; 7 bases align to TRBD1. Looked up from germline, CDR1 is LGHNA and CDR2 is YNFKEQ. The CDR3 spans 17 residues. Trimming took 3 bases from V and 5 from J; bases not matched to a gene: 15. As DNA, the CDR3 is TGTGCCAGCAGCCAGGACCCCCGGGCAGGGGGACATTATGGCTACACCTTC. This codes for CASSQDPRAGGHYGYTF.

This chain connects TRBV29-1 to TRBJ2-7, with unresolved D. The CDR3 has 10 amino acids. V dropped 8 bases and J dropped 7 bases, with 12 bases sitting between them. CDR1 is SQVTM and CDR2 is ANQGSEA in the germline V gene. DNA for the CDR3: TGCAGCACGACTCCCACGGAGCAGTACTTC. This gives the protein CSTTPTEQYF.

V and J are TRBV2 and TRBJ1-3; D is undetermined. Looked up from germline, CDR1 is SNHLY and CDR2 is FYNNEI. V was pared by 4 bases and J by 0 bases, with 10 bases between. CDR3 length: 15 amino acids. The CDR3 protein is CASSALGVSGNTIYF. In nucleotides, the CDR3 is TGTGCCAGCAGTGCTCTGGGCGTCTCTGGAAACACCATATATTTT.

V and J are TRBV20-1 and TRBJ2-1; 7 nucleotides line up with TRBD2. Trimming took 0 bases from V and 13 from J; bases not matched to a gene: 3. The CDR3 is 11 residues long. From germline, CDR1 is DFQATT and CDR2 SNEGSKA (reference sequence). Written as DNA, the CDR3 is TGCAGTGCTAGAGAACCGGGACTACAGTTCTTC. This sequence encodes CSAREPGLQFF.

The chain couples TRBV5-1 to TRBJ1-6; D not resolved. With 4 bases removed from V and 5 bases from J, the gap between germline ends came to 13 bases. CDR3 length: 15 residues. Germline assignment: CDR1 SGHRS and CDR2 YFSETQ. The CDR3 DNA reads TGCGCCAGCAGCCTAGCCGGGTCTCATAATTCACCCCTCCACTTT. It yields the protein CASSLAGSHNSPLHF. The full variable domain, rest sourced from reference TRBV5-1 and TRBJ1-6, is KAGVTQTPRYLIKTRGQQVTLSCSPISGHRSVSWYQQTPGQGLQFLFEYFSETQRNKGNFPGRFSGRQFSNSRSEMNVSTLELGDSALYLCASSLAGSHNSPLHFGNGTRLTVT.